The sequence of this T cell receptor beta chain was determined in a study of technical replicates of blood from several donors. Sequencing used immunoSEQ multiplex PCR; TCRdb keeps in-frame clones, though not all of them. The sample holds about 53,000 clones, around 84% seen once. Only one count was recorded for this clone. Trimming took 5 bases from V and 3 from J; bases not matched to a gene: 2. The germline CDR1 and CDR2 sequences are SEHNR and FQNEAQ (reference sequence). The CDR3 is 14 amino acids. The chain uses TRBV7-9 and TRBJ2-5, with TRBD2 identical over 11 bases. The clonotype was recovered from a human donor in good health. Some clones in this sample may be carry-over from other donors' samples. The source material was PBMCs. CDR3 in amino acids: CASSPTSGKETQYF. CDR3 coding DNA: TGTGCCAGCAGCCCGACTAGCGGGAAAGAGACCCAGTACTTC.